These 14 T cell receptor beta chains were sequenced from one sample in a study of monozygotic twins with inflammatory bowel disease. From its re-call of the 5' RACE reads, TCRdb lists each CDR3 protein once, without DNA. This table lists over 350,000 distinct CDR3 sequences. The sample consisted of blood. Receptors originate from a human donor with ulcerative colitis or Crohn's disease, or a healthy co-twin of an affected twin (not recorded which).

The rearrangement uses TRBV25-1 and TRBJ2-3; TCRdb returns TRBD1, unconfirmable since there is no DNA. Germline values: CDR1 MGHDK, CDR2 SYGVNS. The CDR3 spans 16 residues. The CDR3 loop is CASSELSGTGGDTQYF.

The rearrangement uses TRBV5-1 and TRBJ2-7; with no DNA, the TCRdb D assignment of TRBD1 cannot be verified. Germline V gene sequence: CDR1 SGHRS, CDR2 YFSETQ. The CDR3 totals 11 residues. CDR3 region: CASSGGREQYF.

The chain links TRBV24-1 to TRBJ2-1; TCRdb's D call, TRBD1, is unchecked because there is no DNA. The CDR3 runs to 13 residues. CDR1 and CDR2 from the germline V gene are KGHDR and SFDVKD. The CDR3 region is CATSPTGGNEQFF.

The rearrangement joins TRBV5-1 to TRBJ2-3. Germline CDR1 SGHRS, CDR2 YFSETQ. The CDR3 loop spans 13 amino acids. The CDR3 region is CASSLPGADTQYF. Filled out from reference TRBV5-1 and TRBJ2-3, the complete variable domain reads KAGVTQTPRYLIKTRGQQVTLSCSPISGHRSVSWYQQTPGQGLQFLFEYFSETQRNKGNFPGRFSGRQFSNSRSEMNVSTLELGDSALYLCASSLPGADTQYFGPGTRLTVL.

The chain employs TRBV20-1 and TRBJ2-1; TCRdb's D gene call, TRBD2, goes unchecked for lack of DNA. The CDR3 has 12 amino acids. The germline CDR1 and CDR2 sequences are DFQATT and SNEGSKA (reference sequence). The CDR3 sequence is CSARETSRGQFF.

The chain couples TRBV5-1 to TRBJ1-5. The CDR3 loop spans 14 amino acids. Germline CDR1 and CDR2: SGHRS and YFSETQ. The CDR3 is CASSNGGETQPQHF.

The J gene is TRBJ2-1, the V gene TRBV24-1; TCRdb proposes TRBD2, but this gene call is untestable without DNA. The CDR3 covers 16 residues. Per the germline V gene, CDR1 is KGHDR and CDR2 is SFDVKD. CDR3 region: CATSDPAARSYNEQFF.

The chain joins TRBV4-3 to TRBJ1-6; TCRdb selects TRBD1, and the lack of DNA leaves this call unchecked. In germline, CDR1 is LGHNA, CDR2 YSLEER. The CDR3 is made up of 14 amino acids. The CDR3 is CASSKGQGFSPLHF.

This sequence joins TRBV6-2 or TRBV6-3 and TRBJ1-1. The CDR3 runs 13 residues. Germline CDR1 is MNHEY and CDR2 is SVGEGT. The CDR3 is CASSSLDRYEAFF.

This CDR3 reads CASSPSSGLRPNYGYTF. The chain links TRBV18 to TRBJ1-2. The CDR3 is 17 amino acids. The germline CDR1 and CDR2 sequences are KGHSH and LQKENI. Based on the CDR3 plus reference TRBV18 and TRBJ1-2, the full variable domain is NAGVMQNPRHLVRRRGQEARLRCSPMKGHSHVYWYRQLPEEGLKFMVYLQKENIIDESGMPKERFSAEFPKEGPSILRIQQVVRGDSAAYFCASSPSSGLRPNYGYTFGSGTRLTVV.

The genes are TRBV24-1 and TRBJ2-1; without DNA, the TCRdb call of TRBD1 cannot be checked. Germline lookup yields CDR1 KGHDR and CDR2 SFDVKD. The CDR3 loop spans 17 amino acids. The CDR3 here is CATSGSEDRGLVYEQFF.

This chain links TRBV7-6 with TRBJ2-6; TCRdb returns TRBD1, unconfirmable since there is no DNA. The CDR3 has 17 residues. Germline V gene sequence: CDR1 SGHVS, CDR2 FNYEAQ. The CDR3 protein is CASSLKWTGPGANVLTF.

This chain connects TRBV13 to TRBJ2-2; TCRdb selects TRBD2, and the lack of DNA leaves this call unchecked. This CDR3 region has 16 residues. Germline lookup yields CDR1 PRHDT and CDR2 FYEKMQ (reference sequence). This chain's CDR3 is CASSPSGGSNTGELFF.

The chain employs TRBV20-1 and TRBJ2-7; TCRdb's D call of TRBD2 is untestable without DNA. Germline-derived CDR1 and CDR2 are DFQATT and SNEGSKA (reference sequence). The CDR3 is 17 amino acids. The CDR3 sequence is CSAPIPGLAVSIYEQYF.